These 17 T cell receptor beta chains originate from one sample sequenced in a study of CD8 T cells in Susac syndrome. cDNA came from around 0.5 to 1 ug RNA primed by random hexamers. Via MiXCR, TCRdb re-called the immunoSEQ multiplex PCR reads, giving one row per CDR3 protein. The sample lists 120,000 or so distinct CDR3 sequences; just under 95% were seen once. The material sequenced was CD8+ T cells from PBMCs. All receptors derive from a human donor with Susac syndrome.

This clonotype was seen just once. The chain combines TRBV30 with TRBJ2-7; a possible D gene is TRBD2 (5 bases). Deletions cut 2 bases from V and 0 bases from J, with 8 bases between. CDR1 and CDR2 (germline): GTSNPN, SVGIG (reference sequence). The CDR3 is made up of 13 amino acids. The CDR3 loop reads CAWSYGISYEQYF. CDR3 coding DNA: TGTGCCTGGAGTTACGGGATCTCCTACGAGCAGTACTTC.

CDR3 in DNA: TGTGCCACCAAGGCCTCTAGCGGGAGGGTCGATGAGCAGTTCTTC. It is translated as CATKASSGRVDEQFF. The V gene is TRBV12-3 or TRBV12-4, the J gene TRBJ2-1, with 12 nucleotides matching TRBD2. The CDR3 contains 15 residues. V gave up 10 bases and J gave up 8 bases; unmatched junction bases: 12.

The V call is TRBV4-2, the J call TRBJ2-3; TRBD2 matches at 7 bases. The CDR3 length is 15 residues. The J segment lost 5 bases and the V segment lost 0 bases, leaving 5 bases of the junction unmatched. CDR1 and CDR2 (germline): LGHNA, YNFKEQ. CDR3: CASSQDRTSKDTQYF. The CDR3 DNA reads TGTGCCAGCAGCCAAGATCGGACTAGTAAAGATACGCAGTATTTT.

V is TRBV3-1 and J is TRBJ2-1; D might be TRBD2 (5 bases). CDR1 is LGHDT, CDR2 YNNKEL, per germline (reference sequence). V was trimmed by 5 bases and J by 5 bases, leaving 10 bases between them. The CDR3 is 13 residues long. CDR3 nucleotide sequence: TGTGCCAGCAGCGAGGGCCAGCACAATGAGCAGTTCTTC. Amino acids: CASSEGQHNEQFF.

This chain joins TRBV20-1 and TRBJ2-7; 8 bases match TRBD2. CDR1 DFQATT and CDR2 SNEGSKA come from the germline V gene (reference sequence). The CDR3 has 14 residues. With V trimmed by 5 bases and J by 3 bases, 9 bases remained unmatched. The CDR3 nucleotides read TGCAGTGCTCATAGCGGGGCTAGCGTCTACGAGCAGTACTTC. Amino acids: CSAHSGASVYEQYF.

This chain joins TRBV6-1 and TRBJ2-7; 7 bases are a match to TRBD1. This CDR3 comprises 16 residues. The trim removed 6 bases at V and 0 bases at J, leaving 11 bases unmatched. The germline V gene encodes CDR1 MNHNS and CDR2 SASEGT. The CDR3 DNA reads TGTGCCAGCAGCCCCCAGGTGGGGGACAGCTCCTACGAGCAGTACTTC. Its translation is CASSPQVGDSSYEQYF.

The rearrangement links TRBV11-2 to TRBJ1-4; 7 positions agree with TRBD1. The CDR3 is 15 amino acids. The trim removed 4 bases at V and 3 bases at J, leaving 5 bases unmatched. Germline CDR1 reads SGHAT; CDR2 reads FQNNGV. Here the CDR3 DNA reads TGTGCCAGCAGCTCGACAGGGCGACCTAATGAAAAACTGTTTTTT. Translating gives CASSSTGRPNEKLFF.

This chain uses TRBV27 with TRBJ2-7; possibly TRBD2 for D (7 bases). Germline V lookup: CDR1 MNHEY, CDR2 SMNVEV (reference sequence). Trimming cost V 8 bases and J 6 bases, with 23 bases left between them. The CDR3 is made up of 15 amino acids. CDR3 DNA: TGTGCCAGCTCCGCAAGCGGGACACCCGGGGGCGAGCAGTACTTC. Translated, it gives CASSASGTPGGEQYF.

This clonotype is a singleton in its sample. The rearrangement uses TRBV9 and TRBJ1-5; D is ambiguous. CDR1 SGDLS and CDR2 YYNGEE come from the germline V gene. There are 13 residues in the CDR3. Between the trimmed V and J ends, which lost 3 bases and 5 bases, there was a span of 9 bases. The CDR3 here is CASSEDGDQPQHF. For the CDR3, the DNA is TGTGCCAGCAGCGAAGATGGGGATCAGCCCCAGCATTTT.

The V call is TRBV6-2 or TRBV6-3, the J call TRBJ1-2; D is ambiguous. The germline CDR1 and CDR2 sequences are MNHEY and SVGEGT. The length of the CDR3 is 14 residues. Trimming cost V 2 bases and J 5 bases, with 12 bases left between them. Here the CDR3 reads CASSYRGPGYGYTF. CDR3 coding DNA: TGTGCCAGCAGTTACAGAGGTCCTGGATATGGCTACACCTTC.

The V gene is TRBV3-1, the J gene TRBJ1-4; unclear D gene. The germline V and J ends were trimmed by 0 bases and 4 bases, with 15 bases remaining between them. Germline V gene lookup returns CDR1 LGHDT and CDR2 YNNKEL (reference sequence). The length of the CDR3 is 17 residues. The CDR3 DNA is TGTGCCAGCAGCCAAGATTACGAGGGTTCGGATAATGAAAAACTGTTTTTT. It translates to CASSQDYEGSDNEKLFF.

This clonotype was found once. The chain recombines TRBV12-3 or TRBV12-4 with TRBJ2-2; 7 nucleotides match TRBD2. The CDR3 is 17 amino acids. V trimming: 3 bases; J trimming: 2 bases; junction bases outside the gene matches: 9. CDR3 amino acids: CASSFDRDYLNTGELFF. The CDR3 bases are TGTGCCAGCAGTTTTGACCGGGACTACCTAAACACCGGGGAGCTGTTTTTT.

The chain carries TRBV9 and TRBJ2-5, with D uncertain. This CDR3 spans 14 amino acids. Deletions cut 4 bases from V and 0 bases from J, with 10 bases between. Germline CDR1 SGDLS, CDR2 YYNGEE. As DNA, the CDR3 is TGTGCCAGCAGCCCGTGGAGAGACCAAGAGACCCAGTACTTC. It encodes CASSPWRDQETQYF.

The chain combines TRBV24-1 with TRBJ1-5, with D perhaps matching TRBD1 (5 bases). Trimming shortened V by 11 bases and J by 1 base, and 20 bases separated the two germline ends. This CDR3 has 16 residues. The V gene's germline CDR1 is KGHDR and CDR2 SFDVKD. The CDR3 protein is CAIMLGVRKSNQPQHF. The CDR3, as DNA: TGTGCCATCATGTTGGGGGTCCGTAAAAGCAATCAGCCCCAGCATTTT.

This sequence joins TRBV7-8 and TRBJ2-7; D gene unclear. Germline V gene sequence: CDR1 SGHVS, CDR2 FQNEAQ. Trimming stripped 2 bases from V and 3 bases from J, with 14 bases between. This CDR3 comprises 15 residues. CDR3 coding DNA: TGTGCCAGCAGCTTAAGATCCCCCGAAGGCTACGAGCAGTACTTC. It encodes CASSLRSPEGYEQYF.

J is TRBJ2-3 and V is TRBV6-5; no clear D gene. This CDR3 spans 13 amino acids. V lost 8 bases and J 0 bases, leaving 9 bases between the germline ends. Germline CDR1 reads MNHEY; CDR2 reads SVGAGI. The CDR3 here is CASGTDSTDTQYF. CDR3 DNA sequence: TGTGCCAGCGGCACGGATAGCACAGATACGCAGTATTTT.

The chain couples TRBV9 to TRBJ2-1; 11 positions match TRBD1. Trimming took 3 bases from V and 4 from J; bases not matched to a gene: 6. The germline V gene has CDR1 SGDLS and CDR2 YYNGEE. This CDR3 region has 16 residues. CDR3: CASSGGDRGVYNEQFF. CDR3 DNA: TGTGCCAGCAGCGGAGGGGACAGGGGGGTATACAATGAGCAGTTCTTC.